The T cell receptor beta chain described here comes from a study of OX40 agonist ivuxolimab in advanced cancers. On the study more broadly: All patients had ivuxolimab intravenously every 2 weeks at 0.01 to 10 mg/kg. Three patients showed partial responses: one hepatocellular carcinoma and two cutaneous melanoma cases. At 82.7% male, the cohort had a mean age of approximately 60 years, ranging from roughly 20 to 85. Study-wide findings and caveats: Within 6 weeks, CD4+ and CD8+ blood T cells expanded clonally at 0.1 to 3.0 mg/kg.

Concerning this clone itself: Its antigen remains unidentified.

Clones were sequenced by immunoSEQ multiplex PCR, and TCRdb holds only the in-frame ones, with some missing. The sample gives about 48,000 clones, 70% to 90% of which show up once; 9.9% is in the top ten. The receptor's source is an adult with an advanced solid tumor such as melanoma, head and neck, liver or kidney cancer. Sequenced here: CD4+ or CD8+ T cells sorted from blood, sampled in a trial of the OX40 agonist ivuxolimab.

CDR3 nucleotide sequence: TGTGCCAGTAGGCAAGGGACAAAAGAGACCCAGTACTTC. It yields the protein CASRQGTKETQYF. The J gene is TRBJ2-5, the V gene TRBV19, with a possible D match to TRBD1 (6 bases). V gave up 6 bases and J gave up 3 bases, with 11 bases separating them. This CDR3 has 13 amino acids. The germline V gene has CDR1 LNHDA and CDR2 SQIVND (reference sequence).